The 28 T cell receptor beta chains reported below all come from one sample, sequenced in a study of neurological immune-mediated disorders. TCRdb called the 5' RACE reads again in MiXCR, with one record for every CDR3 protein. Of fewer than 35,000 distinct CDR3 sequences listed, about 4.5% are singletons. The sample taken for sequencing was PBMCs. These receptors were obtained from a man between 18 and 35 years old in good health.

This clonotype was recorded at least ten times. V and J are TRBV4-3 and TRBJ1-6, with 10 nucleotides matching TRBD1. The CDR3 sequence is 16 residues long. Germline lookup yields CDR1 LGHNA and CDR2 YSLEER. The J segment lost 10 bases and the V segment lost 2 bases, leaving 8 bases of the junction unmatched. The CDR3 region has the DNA TGCGCCAGCAGCCAAACGCCGGGACAGGGGACCTCACCCCTCCACTTT. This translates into CASSQTPGQGTSPLHF.

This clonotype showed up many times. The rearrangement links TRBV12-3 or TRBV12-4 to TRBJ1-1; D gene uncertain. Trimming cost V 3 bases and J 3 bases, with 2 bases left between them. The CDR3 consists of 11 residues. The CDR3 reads CASSFHTEAFF. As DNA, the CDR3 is TGTGCCAGCAGTTTCCACACTGAAGCTTTCTTT.

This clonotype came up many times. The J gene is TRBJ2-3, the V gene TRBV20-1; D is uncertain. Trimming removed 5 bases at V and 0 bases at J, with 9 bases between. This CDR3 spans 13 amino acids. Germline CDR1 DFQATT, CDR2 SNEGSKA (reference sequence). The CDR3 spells CSAGSPSTDTQYF. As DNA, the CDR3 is TGCAGTGCTGGGTCCCCGAGCACAGATACGCAGTATTTT.

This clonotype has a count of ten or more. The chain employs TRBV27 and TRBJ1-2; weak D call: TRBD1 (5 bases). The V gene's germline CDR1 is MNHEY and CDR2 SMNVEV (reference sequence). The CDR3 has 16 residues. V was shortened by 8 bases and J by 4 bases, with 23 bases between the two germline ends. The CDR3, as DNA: TGTGCCAGCGGCAGCGGGGGGGGAGACCACATCTATGGCTACACCTTC. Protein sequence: CASGSGGGDHIYGYTF.

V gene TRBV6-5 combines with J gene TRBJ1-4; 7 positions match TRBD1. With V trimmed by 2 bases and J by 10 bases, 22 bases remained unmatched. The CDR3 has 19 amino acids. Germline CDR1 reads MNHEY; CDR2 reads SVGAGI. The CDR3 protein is CASSYLSPHLTGAGRKLFF. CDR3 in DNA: TGTGCCAGCAGTTACCTGTCCCCCCATTTAACAGGGGCGGGTCGAAAACTGTTTTTT.

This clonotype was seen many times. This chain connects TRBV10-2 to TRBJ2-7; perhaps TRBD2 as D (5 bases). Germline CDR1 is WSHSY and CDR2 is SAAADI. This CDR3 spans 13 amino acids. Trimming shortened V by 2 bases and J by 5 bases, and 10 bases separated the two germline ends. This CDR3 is CASSEEGIHEQYF. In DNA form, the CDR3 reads TGCGCCAGCAGTGAGGAGGGAATCCACGAGCAGTACTTC.

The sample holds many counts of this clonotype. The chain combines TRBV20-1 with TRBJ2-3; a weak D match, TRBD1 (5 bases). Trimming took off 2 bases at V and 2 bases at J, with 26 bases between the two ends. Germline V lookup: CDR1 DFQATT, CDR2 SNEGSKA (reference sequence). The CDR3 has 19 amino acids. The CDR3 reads CSARPGWGPLPVNTDTQYF. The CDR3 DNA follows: TGCAGTGCTAGACCGGGCTGGGGCCCACTCCCCGTAAACACAGATACGCAGTATTTT.

CDR3 sequence reads: CASSSLRGDRAYEQYF. The CDR3 nucleotides are TGTGCCAGCAGCTCACTAAGGGGGGACAGGGCTTACGAGCAGTACTTC. V usage is TRBV7-9 and J usage is TRBJ2-7, with 9 bases lining up with TRBD1. Trimming removed 4 bases from V and 4 bases from J; junction bases left unmatched: 11. The CDR3 loop spans 16 amino acids. CDR1 SEHNR and CDR2 FQNEAQ come from the germline V gene (reference sequence).

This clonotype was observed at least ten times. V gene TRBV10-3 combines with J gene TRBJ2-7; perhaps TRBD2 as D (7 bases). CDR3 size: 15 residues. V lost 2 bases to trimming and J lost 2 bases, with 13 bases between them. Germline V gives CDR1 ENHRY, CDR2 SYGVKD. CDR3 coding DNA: TGTGCCATCAGTGAGGGAGTAGGGGGGGCCTACGAGCAGTACTTC. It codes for CAISEGVGGAYEQYF.

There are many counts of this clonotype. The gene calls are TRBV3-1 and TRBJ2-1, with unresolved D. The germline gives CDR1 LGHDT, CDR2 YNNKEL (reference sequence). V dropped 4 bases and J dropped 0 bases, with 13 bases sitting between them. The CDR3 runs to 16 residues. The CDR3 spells CASSPQTAYSYNEQFF. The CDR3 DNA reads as TGTGCCAGCAGCCCACAGACGGCCTACTCCTACAATGAGCAGTTCTTC.

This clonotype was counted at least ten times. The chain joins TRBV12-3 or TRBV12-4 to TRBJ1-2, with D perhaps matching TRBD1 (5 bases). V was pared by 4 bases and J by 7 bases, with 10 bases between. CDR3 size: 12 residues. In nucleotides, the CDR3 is TGTGCCAGCAGTTGGGTCGGGGCTGGCTACACCTTC. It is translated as CASSWVGAGYTF.

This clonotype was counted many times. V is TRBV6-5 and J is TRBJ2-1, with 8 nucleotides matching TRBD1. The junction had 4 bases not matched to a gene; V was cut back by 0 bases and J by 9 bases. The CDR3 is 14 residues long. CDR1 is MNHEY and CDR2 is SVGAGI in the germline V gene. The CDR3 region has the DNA TGTGCCAGCAGTTACTCGTGGACAGGGACTGAGCAGTTCTTC. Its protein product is CASSYSWTGTEQFF.

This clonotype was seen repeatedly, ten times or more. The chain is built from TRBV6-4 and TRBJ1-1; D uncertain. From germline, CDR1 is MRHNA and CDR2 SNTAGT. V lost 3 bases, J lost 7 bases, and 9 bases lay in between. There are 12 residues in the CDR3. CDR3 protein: CASSDDGLEAFF. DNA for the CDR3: TGTGCCAGCAGTGATGACGGGCTTGAAGCTTTCTTT.

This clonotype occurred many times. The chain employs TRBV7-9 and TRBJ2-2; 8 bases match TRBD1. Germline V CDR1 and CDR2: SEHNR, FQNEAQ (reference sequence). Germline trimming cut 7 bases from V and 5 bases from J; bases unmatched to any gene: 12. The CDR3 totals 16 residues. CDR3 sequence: CASNLPGQGDTGELFF. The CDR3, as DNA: TGTGCCAGCAACCTACCTGGACAGGGAGATACCGGGGAGCTGTTTTTT.

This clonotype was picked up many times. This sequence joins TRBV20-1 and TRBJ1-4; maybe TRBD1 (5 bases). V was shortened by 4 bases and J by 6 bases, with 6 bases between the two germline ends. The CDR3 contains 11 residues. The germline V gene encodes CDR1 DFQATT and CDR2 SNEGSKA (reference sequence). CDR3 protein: CSATRDEKLFF. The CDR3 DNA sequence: TGCAGTGCTACCAGGGATGAAAAACTGTTTTTT.

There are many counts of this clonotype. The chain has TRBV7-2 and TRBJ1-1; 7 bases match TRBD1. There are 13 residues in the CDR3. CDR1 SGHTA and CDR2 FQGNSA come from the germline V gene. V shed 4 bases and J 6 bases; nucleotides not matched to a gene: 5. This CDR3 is CASSSRGTAEAFF. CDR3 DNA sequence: TGTGCCAGCAGCTCAAGGGGGACAGCTGAAGCTTTCTTT. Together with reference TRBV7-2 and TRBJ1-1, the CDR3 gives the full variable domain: GAGVSQSPSNKVTEKGKDVELRCDPISGHTALYWYRQSLGQGLEFLIYFQGNSAPDKSGLPSDRFSAERTGGSVSTLTIQRTQQEDSAVYLCASSSRGTAEAFFGQGTRLTVV.

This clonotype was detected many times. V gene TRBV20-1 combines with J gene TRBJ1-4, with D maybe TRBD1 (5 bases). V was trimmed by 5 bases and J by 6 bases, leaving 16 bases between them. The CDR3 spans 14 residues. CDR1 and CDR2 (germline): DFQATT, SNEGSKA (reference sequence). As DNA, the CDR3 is TGCAGTGCTGGTCAGGGATTCGGCGATGAAAAACTGTTTTTT. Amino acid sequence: CSAGQGFGDEKLFF.

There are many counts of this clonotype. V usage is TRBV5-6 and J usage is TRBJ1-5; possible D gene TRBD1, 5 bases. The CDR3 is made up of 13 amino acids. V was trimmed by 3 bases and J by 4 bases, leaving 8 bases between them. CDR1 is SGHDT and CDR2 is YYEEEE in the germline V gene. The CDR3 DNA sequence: TGTGCCAGCAGCTCACAGGAAAATCAGCCCCAGCATTTT. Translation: CASSSQENQPQHF.

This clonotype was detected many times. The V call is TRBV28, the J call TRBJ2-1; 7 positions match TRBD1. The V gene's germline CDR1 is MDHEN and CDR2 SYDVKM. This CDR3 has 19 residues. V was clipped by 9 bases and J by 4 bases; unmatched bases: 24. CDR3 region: CASNRRTYRGQTIYNEQFF. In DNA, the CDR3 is TGTGCCAGTAACCGAAGAACTTACCGGGGACAGACCATTTACAATGAGCAGTTCTTC.

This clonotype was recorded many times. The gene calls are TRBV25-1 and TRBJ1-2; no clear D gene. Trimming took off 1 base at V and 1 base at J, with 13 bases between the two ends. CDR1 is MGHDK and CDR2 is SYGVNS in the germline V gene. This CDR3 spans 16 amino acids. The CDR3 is CASSEWSIEGNYGYTF. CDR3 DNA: TGTGCCAGCAGTGAATGGTCTATCGAGGGTAACTATGGCTACACCTTC.

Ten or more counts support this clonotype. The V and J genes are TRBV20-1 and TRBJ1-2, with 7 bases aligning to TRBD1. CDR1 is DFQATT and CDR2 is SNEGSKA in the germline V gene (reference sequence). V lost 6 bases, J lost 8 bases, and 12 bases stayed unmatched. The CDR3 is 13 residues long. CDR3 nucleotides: TGCAGTGCCATAGAGCCAGGGGGTTGGGGCTACACCTTC. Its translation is CSAIEPGGWGYTF.

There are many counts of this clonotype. CDR3 sequence: CASSTGNYGYTF. The CDR3 coding sequence is TGTGCCAGCAGTACAGGGAACTATGGCTACACCTTC. The chain couples TRBV6-6 to TRBJ1-2, with D maybe TRBD1 (6 bases). Trimming cost V 5 bases and J 2 bases, with 6 bases left between them. The CDR3 contains 12 residues. CDR1 and CDR2 from the germline V gene are MNHNY and SVGAGI (reference sequence).

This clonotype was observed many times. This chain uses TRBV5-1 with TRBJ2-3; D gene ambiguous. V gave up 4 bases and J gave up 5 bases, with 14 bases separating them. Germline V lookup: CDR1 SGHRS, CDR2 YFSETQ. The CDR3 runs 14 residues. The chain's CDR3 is CASSPADMGDTQYF. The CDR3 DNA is TGCGCCAGCAGCCCCGCGGATATGGGAGATACGCAGTATTTT.

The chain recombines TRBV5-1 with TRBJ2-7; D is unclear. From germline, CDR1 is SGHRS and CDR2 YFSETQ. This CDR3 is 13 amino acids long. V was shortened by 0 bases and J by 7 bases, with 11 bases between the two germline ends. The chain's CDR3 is CASSLGKGWEQYF. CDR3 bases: TGCGCCAGCAGCTTGGGCAAGGGCTGGGAGCAGTACTTC. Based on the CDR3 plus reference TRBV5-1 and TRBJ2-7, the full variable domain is KAGVTQTPRYLIKTRGQQVTLSCSPISGHRSVSWYQQTPGQGLQFLFEYFSETQRNKGNFPGRFSGRQFSNSRSEMNVSTLELGDSALYLCASSLGKGWEQYFGPGTRLTVT.

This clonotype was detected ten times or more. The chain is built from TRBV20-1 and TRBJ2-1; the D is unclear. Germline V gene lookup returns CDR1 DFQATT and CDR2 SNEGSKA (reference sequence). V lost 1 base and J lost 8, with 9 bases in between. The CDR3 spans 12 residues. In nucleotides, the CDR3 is TGCAGTGCTAGAGTGATTGAGTATGAGCAGTTCTTC. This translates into CSARVIEYEQFF.

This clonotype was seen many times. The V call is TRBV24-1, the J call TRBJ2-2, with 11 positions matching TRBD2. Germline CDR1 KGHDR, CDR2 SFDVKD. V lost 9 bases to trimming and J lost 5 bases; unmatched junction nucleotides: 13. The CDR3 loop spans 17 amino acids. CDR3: CATSSPGTSGPTGELFF. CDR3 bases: TGTGCCACCTCCTCCCCAGGGACTAGCGGTCCGACCGGGGAGCTGTTTTTT.

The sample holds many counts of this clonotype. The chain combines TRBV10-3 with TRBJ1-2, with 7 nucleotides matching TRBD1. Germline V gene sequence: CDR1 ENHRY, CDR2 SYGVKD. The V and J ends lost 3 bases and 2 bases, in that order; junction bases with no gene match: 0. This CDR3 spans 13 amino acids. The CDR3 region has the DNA TGTGCCATCAGTGAACAGGGGAACTATGGCTACACCTTC. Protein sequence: CAISEQGNYGYTF.

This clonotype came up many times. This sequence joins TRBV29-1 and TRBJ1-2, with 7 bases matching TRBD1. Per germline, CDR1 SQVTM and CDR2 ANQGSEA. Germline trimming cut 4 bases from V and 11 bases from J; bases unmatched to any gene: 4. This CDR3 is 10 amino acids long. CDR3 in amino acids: CSVGTGGYTF. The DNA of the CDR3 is TGCAGCGTTGGGACAGGAGGGTACACCTTC.